Below, one TCR beta chain is given with its context. What it binds is unknown. The sample comes from a study of T cell repertoires in cytomegalovirus infection. Study information: Recently described HLA-C-restricted plus well-studied HLA-B-restricted CMV epitopes were used. From public TCR beta signatures came an indication of both CMV infection and matching HLA type.

The CDR3 runs to 17 residues. Trimming removed 4 bases from V and 8 bases from J, with 24 bases in between. Findings and limits, study-wide: HLA-C-restricted TCR beta clonotypes specific for CMV led the ex vivo response. Carriers of CMV and the relevant HLA type were discriminated by public TCR beta frequency.

TCRdb analysed the reads with MiXCR anew, one entry per CDR3 protein. The data contain about 770,000 distinct CDR3 sequences, 25% to 35% of them seen just once; the ten biggest clones take up roughly 13%. Material: cultured CD8+ T cells from PBMCs, obtained from culture after CMV antigen stimulation. The sequence came from a human donor in good health (CMV status not recorded). Some clones in this sample may be carry-over from other donors' samples. J is TRBJ2-1 and V is TRBV23-1, with D possibly TRBD1 on 5 matching bases. TRBV23-1 is marked as an open reading frame, function uncertain. The CDR3 here is CASSPGPGIVLCHEQFF. The CDR3 coding sequence is TGCGCCAGCAGTCCCGGACCAGGGATTGTCCTATGCCATGAGCAGTTCTTC.